This TCR beta chain appears in the sequencing data of a study of blood T cells in healthy people across ages. Study-level results: Correlation between TCR beta diversity and naive T cell percentage was strong.

A second PCR of about 7 to 12 cycles used a sample-barcoded 5' primer and a J-beta primer mix. TCRdb reprocessed the 5' RACE reads via MiXCR and lists one record per CDR3 protein. The sample holds around 710,000 distinct CDR3 sequences, around 40% seen once. As concerns this clonotype: As yet, its antigen is unknown.

The sample consisted of blood. The origin of this receptor is a woman in her fifties or sixties in good health.

Here the CDR3 reads CASSRGILDTEAFF. CDR3 bases: TGTGCCAGCTCAAGGGGGATTTTGGACACTGAAGCTTTCTTT. This rearrangement joins TRBV18 to TRBJ1-1, with a possible D match to TRBD1 (6 bases). This CDR3 comprises 14 residues. V dropped 5 bases and J dropped 3 bases, with 13 bases sitting between them. Per germline, CDR1 KGHSH and CDR2 LQKENI.